Following are 2 T cell receptor beta chains from one sample sequenced in a study of T cell responses to AZD1222 COVID-19 vaccine. TCRdb's table, derived via immunoSEQ multiplex PCR, lists solely in-frame clones and lacks some. The sample carries some 96,000 clones, over 75% recorded once. The material was peripheral blood, obtained on day 0 of AZD1222 vaccination. These receptors all come from an adult in good health.

The chain recombines TRBV5-1 with TRBJ2-1; D is unresolved. Germline CDR1 reads SGHRS; CDR2 reads YFSETQ. The CDR3 spans 14 residues. V lost 1 base, J lost 0 bases, and 5 bases lay in between. The CDR3 DNA reads as TGCGCCAGCAGCTTGATCCCCTCCTACAATGAGCAGTTCTTC. Translation: CASSLIPSYNEQFF.

The V gene is TRBV6-2 or TRBV6-3, the J gene TRBJ1-2; D is uncertain. CDR1 and CDR2 (germline): MNHEY, SVGEGT. The CDR3 runs 14 residues. The V gene lost 6 bases and the J gene lost 2 bases, with 13 bases spanning the gap. CDR3 in amino acids: CASSPISLNYGYTF. CDR3 nucleotides: TGTGCCAGCAGCCCAATTTCTTTAAACTATGGCTACACCTTC.